Below are 2 T cell receptor beta chains sequenced from a single sample in a study of shared clonotypes between healthy human individuals. Libraries were prepared by immunoSEQ multiplex PCR; TCRdb keeps only in-frame clonotypes and omits some of them. The data contain under 2,500,000 clones, approximately 94% of them singletons. The sequenced material came from naive CD4+ T cells sorted from blood. Subset reported: CD45RA+ positively selected. The receptors here all came from a man aged 18 to 35 in good health.

The chain links TRBV7-8 to TRBJ1-1; 7 bases are shared with TRBD1. The V segment lost 5 bases and the J segment 0 bases; nucleotides outside the gene matches: 6. Germline CDR1 reads SGHVS; CDR2 reads FQNEAQ. The CDR3 has 15 amino acids. CDR3 DNA: TGTGCCAGCAGCCCCGGACAGGAAATGAACACTGAAGCTTTCTTT. It encodes CASSPGQEMNTEAFF.

Only one count was recorded for this clone. This chain joins TRBV9 and TRBJ1-2; D unresolved. The length of the CDR3 is 14 residues. The V gene lost 4 bases and the J gene lost 1 base, with 11 bases spanning the gap. The germline V gene encodes CDR1 SGDLS and CDR2 YYNGEE. CDR3 amino acids: CASSLPGLNYGYTF. CDR3 bases: TGTGCCAGCAGCCTACCGGGCCTTAACTATGGCTACACCTTC.